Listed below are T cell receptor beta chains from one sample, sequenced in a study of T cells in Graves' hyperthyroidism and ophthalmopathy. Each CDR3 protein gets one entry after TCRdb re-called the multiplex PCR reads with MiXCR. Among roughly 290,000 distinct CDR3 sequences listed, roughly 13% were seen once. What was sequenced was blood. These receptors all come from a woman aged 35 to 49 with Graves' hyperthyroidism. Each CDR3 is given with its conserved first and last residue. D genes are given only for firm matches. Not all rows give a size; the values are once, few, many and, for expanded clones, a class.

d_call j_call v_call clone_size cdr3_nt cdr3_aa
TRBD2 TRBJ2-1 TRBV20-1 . TGCAGTGCTTTAACTAGCGCGCCCTACAATGAGCAGTTCTTC CSALTSAPYNEQFF
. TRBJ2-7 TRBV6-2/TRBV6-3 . TGTGCCAGCAGCTGGGGGACCGACGGGCAGTACTTC CASSWGTDGQYF
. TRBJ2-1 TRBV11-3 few TGTGCCAGCAGCTTAGAGACAGCCGGGAATGAGCAGTTCTTC CASSLETAGNEQFF
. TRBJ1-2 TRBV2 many TGTGCCAGCAGTGAGTGGCCAGGGAGTGGCTACACCTTC CASSEWPGSGYTF
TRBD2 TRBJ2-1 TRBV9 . TGTGCCAGCAGCGTAGGGCTGGGGAGACAGTCGGGACTAGCGGGGGGTTTATCCTACAATGAGCAGTTCTTC CASSVGLGRQSGLAGGLSYNEQFF
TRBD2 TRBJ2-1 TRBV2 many TGTGCCAGCAGTGGGCGACTAGCGGGAGGCAATGAGCAGTTCTTC CASSGRLAGGNEQFF
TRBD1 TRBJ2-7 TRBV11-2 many TGTGCCAGCAGCTTCTTGACAGGGGTCGGTGCGGACGAGCAGTACTTC CASSFLTGVGADEQYF
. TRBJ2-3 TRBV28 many TGTGCCAGCAGTCCCCGGGACGGCACAGATACGCAGTATTTT CASSPRDGTDTQYF
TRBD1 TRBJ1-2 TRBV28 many TGTGCCAGCAGTTTAACACAGGGGGTTCGTGGCTACACCTTC CASSLTQGVRGYTF
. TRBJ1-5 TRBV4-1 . TGCGCCAGCAGCCGAAGGACGGATGATCAGCCCCAGCATTTT CASSRRTDDQPQHF
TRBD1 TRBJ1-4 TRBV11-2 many TGTGCCAGCAGCTTGGGACAGGGGAATGAAAAACTGTTTTTT CASSLGQGNEKLFF
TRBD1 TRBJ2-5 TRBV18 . TGTGCCAGCTCACCTGGGACAGAAGAAGAGACCCAGTACTTC CASSPGTEEETQYF
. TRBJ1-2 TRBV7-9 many TGTGCCAGCAGCTTAGTAGGAGATGGCTACACCTTC CASSLVGDGYTF
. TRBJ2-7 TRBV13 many TGTGCCAGCAGCTCCCGAATGGGGGGAGACCCTTACGAGCAGTACTTC CASSSRMGGDPYEQYF
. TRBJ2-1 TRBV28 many TGTGCCAGCAGTTTTCTCGGGGAAGAAAGGGGAGATGAGCAGTTCTTC CASSFLGEERGDEQFF
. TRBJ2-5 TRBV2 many TGTGCCAGCAAGGAAAGGGCAGGCGGGGAGACCCAGTACTTC CASKERAGGETQYF
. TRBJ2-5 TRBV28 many TGTGCCAGCAGTTTGGTAGCGGCCGGGGGCGGGACCCAGTACTTC CASSLVAAGGGTQYF
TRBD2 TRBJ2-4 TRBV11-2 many TGTGCCAGCAGCTTACTAGCGGAAAACATTCAGTACTTC CASSLLAENIQYF
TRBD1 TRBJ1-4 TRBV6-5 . TGTGCCAGCAGTTACTTCCAGGGGGATGAAAAACTGTTTTTT CASSYFQGDEKLFF
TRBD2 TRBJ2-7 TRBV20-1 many TGCAGTGGCACCGGGACTAGCGGCTCCTACGAGCAGTACTTC CSGTGTSGSYEQYF
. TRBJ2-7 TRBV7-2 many TGTGCCAGCAGCCCGGGACTGCGAGATTACGAGCAGTACTTC CASSPGLRDYEQYF
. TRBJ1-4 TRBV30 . TGTGCCTGGACCTGGGATAATGAAAAACTGTTTTTT CAWTWDNEKLFF
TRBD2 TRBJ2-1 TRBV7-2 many TGTGCCAGCAGCACGGTAGCGGGGGTCGATGAGCAGTTCTTC CASSTVAGVDEQFF
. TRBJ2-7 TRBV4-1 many TGCGCCAGCAGCCAAGGAATTGGGGTGATGAGGGAGCAGTACTTC CASSQGIGVMREQYF
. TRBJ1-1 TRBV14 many TGTGCCAGCAGCCAGGGCAGGGAGTACACTGAAGCTTTCTTT CASSQGREYTEAFF
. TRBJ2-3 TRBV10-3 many TGTGCCATCAGGACTAGCACAGATACGCAGTATTTT CAIRTSTDTQYF
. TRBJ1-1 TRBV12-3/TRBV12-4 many TGTGCCAGCAGTTTAGCCCCCAAAGGGTCAGGGGCTTTCTTT CASSLAPKGSGAFF
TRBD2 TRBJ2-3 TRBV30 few TGTGCCTGGAGTGCCGGGACTACTAGCACAGATACGCAGTATTTT CAWSAGTTSTDTQYF
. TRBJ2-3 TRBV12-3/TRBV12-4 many TGTGCCAGCAGCTCCAGTGCGGCAGATACGCAGTATTTT CASSSSAADTQYF
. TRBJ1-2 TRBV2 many TGTGCCAGCACCCGGGGAGTGTTAAACTATGGCTACACCTTC CASTRGVLNYGYTF
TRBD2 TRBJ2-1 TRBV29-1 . TGCAGCGTTAGAAACTGGACTAGCGGAAGTGAGCAGTTCTTC CSVRNWTSGSEQFF
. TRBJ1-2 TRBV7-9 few TGTGCCAGCAGCTCGAGGACGGATGACTTGTATGGCTACACCTTC CASSSRTDDLYGYTF
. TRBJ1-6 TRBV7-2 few TGTGCCAGCAGCTTAGTCGGGGGCGCGGGTTCACCCCTCCACTTT CASSLVGGAGSPLHF
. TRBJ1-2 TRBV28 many TGTGCCAGCACCAAGAACTATGGCTACACCTTC CASTKNYGYTF
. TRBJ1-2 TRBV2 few TGTGCCAGCAGTGAGGACGATAACTATGGCTACACCTTC CASSEDDNYGYTF
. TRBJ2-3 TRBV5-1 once TGCGCCAGCAGCTTAACAATCACGGGCGGCACAGATACGCAGTATTTT CASSLTITGGTDTQYF
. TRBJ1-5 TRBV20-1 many TGCAGTGCTAGAGATCGGACGGGGGCGAATCAGCCCCAGCATTTT CSARDRTGANQPQHF
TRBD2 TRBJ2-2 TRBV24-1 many TGTGCCACCAGTGATGCGGCCGCGGGAGAGCCAACGAACACCGGGGAGCTGTTTTTT CATSDAAAGEPTNTGELFF
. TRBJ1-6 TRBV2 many TGTGCCAGCAGCCTACAGACCGGGGGGAATAATTCACCCCTCCACTTT CASSLQTGGNNSPLHF
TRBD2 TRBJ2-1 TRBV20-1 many TGCAGTGCTAGAGATTCACGGGGGAGGGATAATGAGCAGTTCTTC CSARDSRGRDNEQFF